These T cell receptor beta chains were read from a single sample in a study of blood T cell repertoires in COVID-19. Measured with immunoSEQ multiplex PCR; TCRdb has only the in-frame clones, and not every one. The sample carries under 130,000 clones, 89% recorded once. The sample taken for sequencing was peripheral blood. The receptors derive from a woman aged 55 to 70 with acute or convalescent COVID-19. CDR3s include the opening cysteine and the closing phenylalanine or tryptophan. Fields, in order: V gene, clone size, D gene, J gene, CDR3 protein, CDR3 DNA. D genes are given only for firm matches. Size tells how often a clone was seen (once, few, many) or the class of an expanded clone, and some rows leave it out.

>TRBV10-1|NA|NA|TRBJ1-1
CASSPGGSNTEAFF
TGCGCCAGCAGCCCCGGGGGGTCGAACACTGAAGCTTTCTTT
>TRBV5-4|NA|TRBD1|TRBJ1-4
CASSKGQGINEKLFF
TGTGCCAGCAGCAAAGGACAGGGGATTAATGAAAAACTGTTTTTT
>TRBV7-8|NA|NA|TRBJ1-5
CASSLWLRDSNQPQHF
TGTGCCAGCAGCTTATGGCTCAGGGATAGCAATCAGCCCCAGCATTTT
>TRBV11-2|NA|TRBD2|TRBJ2-1
CASSADRLAGVDEQFF
TGTGCCAGCAGCGCCGACCGACTAGCGGGAGTGGATGAGCAGTTCTTC
>TRBV9|NA|TRBD2|TRBJ2-1
CASSVVGRGTYNEQFF
TGTGCCAGCAGCGTAGTCGGGAGGGGGACCTACAATGAGCAGTTCTTC
>TRBV3-1/TRBV3-2|NA|TRBD2|TRBJ2-7
CASSPHSGRAYEQYF
TGTGCCAGCAGCCCTCATAGCGGGAGGGCCTACGAGCAGTACTTC
>TRBV3-1/TRBV3-2|once|NA|TRBJ1-1
CASSQDSNRVSEAFF
TGTGCCAGCAGCCAAGATAGCAACAGGGTCTCTGAAGCTTTCTTT
>TRBV11-2|NA|TRBD2|TRBJ2-3
CASSSGRRTSGSTDTQYF
TGTGCCAGCAGCTCGGGTCGGCGGACTAGCGGGAGTACAGATACGCAGTATTTT
>TRBV5-1|NA|NA|TRBJ2-1
CASSLRSSYNEQFF
TGCGCCAGCAGCTTGCGGAGTTCCTACAATGAGCAGTTCTTC
>TRBV5-1|NA|NA|TRBJ1-1
CASSLESKNTEAFF
TGCGCCAGCAGCTTGGAAAGCAAGAACACTGAAGCTTTCTTT
>TRBV30|NA|NA|TRBJ2-3
CAWSWRGGDTQYF
TGTGCCTGGAGTTGGAGGGGTGGGGATACGCAGTATTTT
>TRBV28|once|TRBD2|TRBJ2-1
CASSSGTSGMYNEQFF
TGTGCCAGCAGTTCAGGGACTAGCGGCATGTACAATGAGCAGTTCTTC
>TRBV28|once|TRBD1|TRBJ1-5
CASSLAGGRVNQPQHF
TGTGCCAGCAGTTTAGCAGGGGGCAGGGTCAATCAGCCCCAGCATTTT
>TRBV3-1/TRBV3-2|NA|NA|TRBJ2-3
CASSQGRGTDTQYF
TGTGCCAGCAGCCAAGGCAGGGGCACAGATACGCAGTATTTT
>TRBV27|NA|TRBD2|TRBJ2-5
CASSFTSGSWETQYF
TGTGCCAGCAGTTTTACTAGCGGGAGTTGGGAGACCCAGTACTTC
>TRBV7-6|NA|NA|TRBJ1-4
CASSADRINEKLFF
TGTGCCAGCAGCGCCGACAGGATCAATGAAAAACTGTTTTTT
>TRBV18|NA|NA|TRBJ1-2
CASSPPEPRVGYTF
TGTGCCAGCTCACCACCGGAGCCGCGTGTTGGCTACACCTTC
>TRBV27|NA|NA|TRBJ1-4
CASSSGQLNEKLFF
TGTGCCAGCAGTTCCGGACAGCTTAATGAAAAACTGTTTTTT
>TRBV7-3|few|TRBD2|TRBJ2-3
CASSLYAGGNTDTQYF
TGTGCCAGCAGCTTATACGCGGGAGGGAACACAGATACGCAGTATTTT
>TRBV9|few|NA|TRBJ1-3
CASSVGGVMGNTIYF
TGTGCCAGCAGCGTAGGCGGGGTAATGGGAAACACCATATATTTT
>TRBV30|NA|NA|TRBJ1-3
CAWTDKGRSSGNTIYF
TGTGCCTGGACGGACAAAGGGCGAAGCTCTGGAAACACCATATATTTT
>TRBV28|NA|TRBD1|TRBJ1-2
CASSFPGQGAIGYGYTF
TGTGCCAGCAGTTTCCCGGGACAGGGGGCAATTGGGTATGGCTACACCTTC
>TRBV2|NA|TRBD1|TRBJ1-5
CASSPGGIRPQHF
TGTGCCAGCAGTCCAGGGGGAATAAGGCCCCAGCATTTT
>TRBV7-3|NA|NA|TRBJ2-5
CASSPSAGQETQYF
TGTGCCAGCAGCCCCTCCGCGGGCCAAGAGACCCAGTACTTC
>TRBV11-2|NA|TRBD2|TRBJ2-7
CASSRGGDTYEQYF
TGTGCCAGCAGCCGGGGGGGGGACACCTACGAGCAGTACTTC
>TRBV30|NA|NA|TRBJ1-4
CAWVRQGLSEKLFF
TGTGCCTGGGTACGACAAGGCCTCAGTGAAAAACTGTTTTTT
>TRBV2|few|NA|TRBJ1-5
CASSPGGNQPQHF
TGTGCCAGCAGCCCAGGGGGCAATCAGCCCCAGCATTTT
>TRBV5-1|NA|TRBD1|TRBJ1-2
CASSEGQGQGRGYTF
TGCGCCAGCAGCGAAGGACAGGGCCAAGGTCGTGGCTACACCTTC
>TRBV3-1/TRBV3-2|NA|NA|TRBJ1-2
CASSQGQRDGYTF
TGTGCCAGCAGCCAAGGACAGAGAGATGGCTACACCTTC
>TRBV6-2/TRBV6-3|once|TRBD2|TRBJ2-2
CASSPRLAGGPGELFF
TGTGCCAGCAGTCCCCGACTAGCGGGAGGCCCCGGGGAGCTGTTTTTT
>TRBV30|NA|NA|TRBJ1-4
CAWSVGGRGEKLFF
TGTGCCTGGAGTGTGGGAGGGCGAGGGGAAAAACTGTTTTTT
>TRBV19|NA|NA|TRBJ1-5
CASSIERAVNQPQHF
TGTGCCAGTAGTATAGAGCGGGCAGTCAATCAGCCCCAGCATTTT
>TRBV4-2|NA|NA|TRBJ1-3
CASSQEKTPGNTIYF
TGTGCCAGCAGCCAAGAGAAAACACCTGGAAACACCATATATTTT
>TRBV28|NA|TRBD1|TRBJ1-1
CASSPRGQGNTEAFF
TGTGCCAGCAGTCCCCGGGGACAGGGGAACACTGAAGCTTTCTTT
>TRBV9|NA|NA|TRBJ2-5
CASSVGGRDRGETQYF
TGTGCCAGCAGCGTAGGGGGCAGGGATAGAGGAGAGACCCAGTACTTC
>TRBV6-5|NA|TRBD1|TRBJ1-5
CASSSGTASNQPQHF
TGTGCCAGCAGTTCCGGGACAGCTAGCAATCAGCCCCAGCATTTT
>TRBV30|NA|NA|TRBJ2-7
CAWSFPLAFSYEQYF
TGTGCCTGGAGTTTCCCCCTAGCGTTCTCCTACGAGCAGTACTTC
>TRBV21-1|NA|NA|TRBJ2-5
CASSKIGLAGEYETQYF
TGTGCCAGCAGCAAAATAGGCCTAGCGGGAGAATATGAGACCCAGTACTTC
>TRBV3-1/TRBV3-2|NA|NA|TRBJ2-7
CASSQDGGGEQYF
TGTGCCAGCAGCCAAGATGGAGGCGGGGAGCAGTACTTC
>TRBV27|NA|NA|TRBJ1-6
CASMHTGSYNSPLHF
TGTGCCAGCATGCACACGGGTTCCTATAATTCACCCCTCCACTTT
>TRBV14|NA|NA|TRBJ2-1
CASSQEQGFYNEQFF
TGTGCCAGCAGCCAAGAGCAGGGGTTTTACAATGAGCAGTTCTTC
>TRBV5-1|NA|NA|TRBJ1-2
CASSLVTDSNYGYTF
TGCGCCAGCAGCTTGGTTACGGACAGCAACTATGGCTACACCTTC
>TRBV2|NA|NA|TRBJ1-6
CASSDGQGNSPLHF
TGTGCCAGCAGTGATGGGCAGGGGAATTCACCCCTCCACTTT
>TRBV27|NA|TRBD1|TRBJ1-5
CASSFLGQGGQPQHF
TGTGCCAGCAGTTTCCTTGGACAGGGAGGACAGCCCCAGCATTTT
>TRBV18|NA|NA|TRBJ2-7
CASSPPLLSEQYF
TGTGCCAGCTCACCACCCTTACTGTCCGAGCAGTACTTC
>TRBV27|NA|NA|TRBJ1-2
CASSLLTAGGAYGYTF
TGTGCCAGCAGTTTACTTACGGCGGGCGGGGCCTATGGCTACACCTTC
>TRBV19|NA|NA|TRBJ2-7
CAIGTDPYEQYF
TGTGCCATAGGGACTGATCCCTACGAGCAGTACTTC
>TRBV5-1|NA|TRBD1|TRBJ1-2
CASSTTGAANYGYTF
TGCGCCAGCAGCACCACAGGGGCCGCTAACTATGGCTACACCTTC
>TRBV30|few|TRBD1|TRBJ2-6
CAWSVLWDRGRSGANVLTF
TGTGCCTGGAGTGTACTGTGGGACAGGGGGCGATCTGGGGCCAACGTCCTGACTTTC
>TRBV18|once|TRBD1|TRBJ1-5
CASSPFGDSSNQPQHF
TGTGCCAGCTCACCATTTGGGGACAGTAGCAATCAGCCCCAGCATTTT
>TRBV11-2|NA|TRBD1|TRBJ1-6
CASSQNRGRGPPLHF
TGTGCCAGCAGCCAGAACAGGGGGCGCGGGCCACCCCTCCACTTT
>TRBV2|NA|TRBD2|TRBJ2-1
CASRVLAGDYNEQFF
TGTGCCAGCAGGGTACTAGCGGGAGACTACAATGAGCAGTTCTTC
>TRBV2|NA|NA|TRBJ1-1
CASSPDTEAFF
TGTGCCAGCAGTCCAGACACTGAAGCTTTCTTT
>TRBV7-2|NA|TRBD2|TRBJ2-3
CASSFLTSGRRGTQYF
TGTGCCAGCAGCTTCCTGACTAGCGGGAGGAGGGGTACGCAGTATTTT
>TRBV28|NA|TRBD1|TRBJ1-5
CASSLTGVDYSNQPQHF
TGTGCCAGCAGTCTGACAGGGGTAGACTATAGCAATCAGCCCCAGCATTTT
>TRBV5-6|NA|TRBD1|TRBJ2-1
CASSLGDRAYNEQFF
TGTGCCAGCAGCTTGGGGGACAGGGCCTACAATGAGCAGTTCTTC
>TRBV6-5|NA|NA|TRBJ1-5
CAGTTLRGFNQPQHF
TGTGCCGGCACTACGCTCCGGGGTTTCAATCAGCCCCAGCATTTT